This T cell receptor (beta chain) came from a study of blood T cell repertoires in COVID-19. The overall study: Samples came from the United States, Italy and Spain, spanning acute and convalescent COVID-19. T cells, B-cell-depleted T cells, or PBMCs supplied cDNA or gDNA.

The authors' processing: Nucleated cell number was recorded as an estimate derived from reference gene primer amplification. The repertoire was sequenced with immunoSEQ multiplex PCR; TCRdb's copy has only in-frame clones and lacks some. The V and J calls and clone size are taken from that table; D and trimming were inferred from the DNA. This sample has about 98,000 clones, with around 85% found just once. The CDR3 totals 16 residues. Unmatched junction bases numbered 8, after V lost 4 bases and J lost 5 bases. CDR1 is SGHTA and CDR2 is FQGNSA in the germline V gene. Sequenced: peripheral blood. The J gene is TRBJ2-5, the V gene TRBV7-2, with 12 positions matching TRBD2. The sequence was collected from a woman of 80 years or more with acute or convalescent COVID-19. The CDR3 region has the DNA TGTGCCAGCAGCTCCCCTAGCGGGGGGGCCGGGGAGACCCAGTACTTC. Its translation: CASSSPSGGAGETQYF.